Each of the 5 T cell receptor beta chains below was sequenced from the same sample in a study of cytomegalovirus exposure and HLA in healthy donors. The PCR ran on 60 Vbeta and 13 Jbeta primers. Sequencing was performed with immunoSEQ multiplex PCR; in TCRdb, only in-frame clones are kept and a portion is missing. The sample's table shows approximately 120,000 clones. The sequencing input was PBMCs. These receptors came from an older woman in good health and CMV-seronegative.

The CDR3 sequence is CASSSLNTGELFF. Here the CDR3 DNA reads TGTGCCAGCAGTTCGTTGAACACCGGGGAGCTGTTTTTT. The chain has TRBV27 and TRBJ2-2; D not certain. The CDR3 contains 13 residues. Germline loops: CDR1 MNHEY, CDR2 SMNVEV (reference sequence). With 4 bases removed from V and 1 base from J, the gap between germline ends came to 4 bases.

The chain combines TRBV27 with TRBJ2-7; 10 bases fit TRBD1. J was trimmed by 6 bases and V by 2 bases; bases with no gene match: 10. Looked up from germline, CDR1 is MNHEY and CDR2 is SMNVEV (reference sequence). The length of the CDR3 is 16 residues. CDR3 region: CASSLTWDRGLGEQYF. The CDR3 bases are TGTGCCAGCAGTTTAACGTGGGACAGGGGTTTGGGCGAGCAGTACTTC.

CDR3 residues: CASSHNAEDYGYTF. The DNA for the CDR3 is TGTGCCAGCAGTCATAATGCAGAGGACTATGGCTACACCTTC. The chain employs TRBV2 and TRBJ1-2; D is undetermined. Germline V gene sequence: CDR1 SNHLY, CDR2 FYNNEI. Trimming removed 5 bases at V and 3 bases at J, with 13 bases between. CDR3 length: 14 residues.

V is TRBV29-1 and J is TRBJ2-1; TRBD1 matches 7 bases. Trimming removed 1 base from V and 2 bases from J; junction bases left unmatched: 2. Germline CDR1 reads SQVTM; CDR2 reads ANQGSEA. The CDR3 runs to 14 residues. As DNA, the CDR3 is TGCAGCGTTGAAGGACAGGGAGCCTACAATGAGCAGTTCTTC. It specifies CSVEGQGAYNEQFF.

This chain connects TRBV29-1 to TRBJ2-5; TRBD1 might be the D (6 bases). The closer fit of TRBJ2-7 to the DNA end suggests the J call may be wrong. Germline-derived CDR1 and CDR2 are SQVTM and ANQGSEA. There are 12 residues in the CDR3. In DNA, the CDR3 is TGCAGCGTTGTCAGGGGTAACTACGAGCAGTACTTC. Amino acids: CSVVRGNYEQYF.